The clone carrying this T cell receptor (beta chain) came up many times. Its target is unknown. The CDR3 regions of TCR beta were amplified from RNA transcripts. HTBI primers were the set used in a first-round RT-PCR of the TCR CDR3. MiXCR was run by TCRdb on the multiplex PCR reads, yielding one entry per CDR3 protein. The data contain a few hundred thousand distinct CDR3 sequences, 13% to 15% of them singletons. Germline CDR1 MDHEN, CDR2 SYDVKM. Deletions cut 2 bases from V and 8 bases from J, with 13 bases between. The CDR3 is 14 residues long. This sample was taken from a study of T cells in Graves' hyperthyroidism and ophthalmopathy. Study results and caveats: With a median lead of approximately 6.4 months before onset, the model predicted ophthalmopathy.

Those patients with uncontrolled infection, other autoimmune disease, pregnancy or lactation were excluded. PBMCs were obtained from about 10 ml fresh peripheral blood. This sequence originates from a woman in her 40s with Graves' hyperthyroidism that later progressed to Graves' ophthalmopathy. The chain employs TRBV28 and TRBJ2-1, with D perhaps being TRBD1 or TRBD2 (5 bases each). Sequences were obtained from blood. The chain's CDR3 is CASSLAGTGYEQFF. The DNA of the CDR3 is TGTGCCAGCAGTTTAGCAGGGACGGGTTATGAGCAGTTCTTC. Supplemented by reference TRBV28 and TRBJ2-1, the full variable domain reads DVKVTQSSRYLVKRTGEKVFLECVQDMDHENMFWYRQDPGLGLRLIYFSYDVKMKEKGDIPEGYSVSREKKERFSLILESASTNQTSMYLCASSLAGTGYEQFFGPGTRLTVL.